Following are 26 T cell receptor beta chains from one sample sequenced in a study of blood T cell repertoires in COVID-19. Clones were read by immunoSEQ multiplex PCR, and TCRdb kept only the in-frame ones, dropping some. The profile shows 210,000 or so clones, about 76% of them singletons. The sample taken for sequencing was PBMCs or T cells enriched from blood (not recorded which). These receptors were taken from a woman aged 50 to 60 with acute COVID-19.

The rearrangement joins TRBV5-1 to TRBJ1-2, with 9 bases identical to TRBD1. The CDR3 loop spans 17 amino acids. Germline loops: CDR1 SGHRS, CDR2 YFSETQ. V lost 0 bases and J lost 5; bases outside the gene matches: 11. The DNA of the CDR3 is TGCGCCAGCAGCTTGGCACAGGGGGCGACCATAGGGTATGGCTACACCTTC. It encodes CASSLAQGATIGYGYTF.

The rearrangement uses TRBV28 and TRBJ2-3; D perhaps matches TRBD2 (5 bases). The CDR3 is 13 residues long. The germline CDR1 and CDR2 sequences are MDHEN and SYDVKM. V lost 6 bases to trimming and J lost 8 bases, with 15 bases between them. CDR3 nucleotides: TGTGCCAGCAGGGACCTAGCTTTGGGTACGCAGTATTTT. Translating gives CASRDLALGTQYF.

The rearrangement joins TRBV7-8 to TRBJ1-5; D gene uncertain. The CDR3 extends over 13 amino acids. Germline V gene lookup returns CDR1 SGHVS and CDR2 FQNEAQ. V was clipped by 4 bases and J by 3 bases, with 7 bases between them. CDR3 region: CASSSVYNQPQHF. The CDR3 DNA reads as TGTGCCAGCAGCTCTGTCTACAATCAGCCCCAGCATTTT.

The rearrangement uses TRBV19 and TRBJ2-7; D possibly corresponds to TRBD2 (6 bases). CDR3 length equals 12 residues. The V gene lost 7 bases and the J gene lost 0 bases, with 7 bases spanning the gap. Germline lookup yields CDR1 LNHDA and CDR2 SQIVND (reference sequence). The CDR3 protein is CASMGGSYEQYF. Here the CDR3 DNA reads TGTGCCAGTATGGGAGGCTCCTACGAGCAGTACTTC.

The gene calls are TRBV28 and TRBJ1-2; 7 bases align to TRBD1. The germline V gene encodes CDR1 MDHEN and CDR2 SYDVKM. Trimming removed 4 bases from V and 3 bases from J; junction bases left unmatched: 14. This CDR3 contains 17 residues. For the CDR3, the DNA is TGTGCCAGCAGTTCCCCCTGGGACAGCCAGACGTACTATGGCTACACCTTC. It specifies CASSSPWDSQTYYGYTF.

V gene TRBV11-3 combines with J gene TRBJ2-7, with a tentative D call TRBD1 (6 bases). The ends were cut back, 5 bases at V and 0 bases at J, with 8 bases in the middle. CDR3 length: 13 amino acids. Germline V gives CDR1 SGHNT, CDR2 YENEEA. This CDR3 reads CASSEDSSYEQYF. In nucleotides, the CDR3 is TGTGCCAGCAGCGAGGACAGCTCCTACGAGCAGTACTTC.

The chain recombines TRBV28 with TRBJ2-3, with 8 positions matching TRBD2. The junction had 4 bases not matched to a gene; V was cut back by 2 bases and J by 0 bases. The V gene's germline CDR1 is MDHEN and CDR2 SYDVKM. The CDR3 is made up of 16 amino acids. CDR3 DNA sequence: TGTGCCAGCAGTTTAATGCCTAGCGGGAGCACAGATACGCAGTATTTT. Protein product: CASSLMPSGSTDTQYF.

The gene calls are TRBV27 and TRBJ2-1, with D perhaps matching TRBD1 (6 bases). Germline loops: CDR1 MNHEY, CDR2 SMNVEV (reference sequence). Deletions cut 3 bases from V and 0 bases from J, with 9 bases between. CDR3 length equals 15 residues. CDR3 DNA: TGTGCCAGCAGTTTGTGGACAGCCTCCTACAATGAGCAGTTCTTC. Translating it yields CASSLWTASYNEQFF.

At least ten counts were recorded for this clone. V and J are TRBV12-3 or TRBV12-4 and TRBJ2-5; no firm D call. The CDR3 extends over 13 amino acids. The V end was cut by 3 bases, the J end by 5 bases, with 10 bases between. The DNA of the CDR3 is TGTGCCAGCAGTTTCTGGCTCGGGGAGACCCAGTACTTC. Its protein is CASSFWLGETQYF.

The chain joins TRBV12-3 or TRBV12-4 to TRBJ1-2; 8 bases are a match to TRBD1. Germline trimming cut 5 bases from V and 4 bases from J; bases unmatched to any gene: 3. The CDR3 loop spans 13 amino acids. CDR3 in DNA: TGTGCCAGCAGTCCCGGACAGGGCTATGGCTACACCTTC. Protein product: CASSPGQGYGYTF.

The gene calls are TRBV7-2 and TRBJ2-3; 11 bases agree with TRBD2. CDR3 length: 16 amino acids. Trimming at V came to 1 base and at J to 4 bases, leaving 4 bases not matched to a gene. CDR1 and CDR2 from the germline V gene are SGHTA and FQGNSA. CDR3: CASSLEYSGGADTQYF. CDR3 DNA sequence: TGTGCCAGCAGCTTAGAATATAGCGGGGGGGCAGATACGCAGTATTTT.

Here the CDR3 reads CASSRIPGGNQPQHF. CDR3 nucleotides: TGCGCCAGCAGCCGGATCCCAGGGGGCAATCAGCCCCAGCATTTT. The chain employs TRBV5-1 and TRBJ1-5; the D gene is possibly TRBD1 (6 bases). The germline CDR1 and CDR2 sequences are SGHRS and YFSETQ. The CDR3 is made up of 15 amino acids. Trimming left V 4 bases short and J 2 bases short, with 13 bases between.

The V call is TRBV29-1, the J call TRBJ1-1, with TRBD1 identical over 9 bases. This CDR3 is 13 amino acids long. V lost 8 bases to trimming and J lost 7 bases; unmatched junction nucleotides: 11. Germline-derived CDR1 and CDR2 are SQVTM and ANQGSEA. The CDR3 loop reads CSMGGQGGVEAFF. CDR3 DNA sequence: TGCAGCATGGGGGGACAGGGCGGAGTTGAAGCTTTCTTT. Together with reference TRBV29-1 and TRBJ1-1, the CDR3 gives the full variable domain: SAVISQKPSRDICQRGTSLTIQCQVDSQVTMMFWYRQQPGQSLTLIATANQGSEATYESGFVIDKFPISRPNLTFSTLTVSNMSPEDSSIYLCSMGGQGGVEAFFGQGTRLTVV.

CDR3 nucleotides: TGTGCCAGCATCCCCGGGGGATACACCGGGGAGCTGTTTTTT. The encoded protein is CASIPGGYTGELFF. The V call is TRBV28, the J call TRBJ2-2, with a tentative D call TRBD2 (6 bases). The CDR3 is made up of 14 amino acids. The V end lost 7 bases, the J end lost 3 bases, and 12 bases lay between the germline ends. CDR1 is MDHEN and CDR2 is SYDVKM in the germline V gene. The full variable domain, its missing parts supplied by reference TRBV28 and TRBJ2-2, is DVKVTQSSRYLVKRTGEKVFLECVQDMDHENMFWYRQDPGLGLRLIYFSYDVKMKEKGDIPEGYSVSREKKERFSLILESASTNQTSMYLCASIPGGYTGELFFGEGSRLTVL.

This clone was detected only a few times. The CDR3 bases are TGTGCTAGTGGCCAGGGAATTGATGAAGCTTTCTTT. It codes for CASGQGIDEAFF. The chain combines TRBV12-5 with TRBJ1-1, with D possibly TRBD1 on 5 matching bases. CDR3 length equals 12 residues. Germline V gene lookup returns CDR1 LGHNT and CDR2 FRNRAP. Trimming cost V 6 bases and J 7 bases, with 12 bases left between them.

V is TRBV5-1 and J is TRBJ2-7; TRBD2 aligns across 14 bases. This CDR3 comprises 16 residues. The V gene's germline CDR1 is SGHRS and CDR2 YFSETQ. The V gene end was trimmed by 4 bases and the J gene end by 7 bases; junction bases not matched to a gene: 10. CDR3 sequence reads: CASSPGTSGRYEEQYF. For the CDR3, the DNA is TGCGCCAGCAGCCCAGGGACTAGCGGGAGATATGAAGAGCAGTACTTC.

This sequence joins TRBV6-2 or TRBV6-3 and TRBJ2-1; TRBD2 matches 8 bases. V lost 5 bases and J lost 9; bases outside the gene matches: 9. Germline V gene lookup returns CDR1 MNHEY and CDR2 SVGEGT. The CDR3 is 14 amino acids. CDR3 amino acids: CASSSGSGLIEQFF. CDR3 in DNA: TGTGCCAGCAGTAGCGGGAGTGGTTTAATTGAGCAGTTCTTC.

The chain carries TRBV29-1 and TRBJ1-3; no firm D call. Trimming left V 7 bases short and J 4 bases short, with 14 bases between. Germline-derived CDR1 and CDR2 are SQVTM and ANQGSEA. This CDR3 is built from 13 residues. The CDR3 loop reads CSAARGTGNTIYF. The CDR3, as DNA: TGCAGCGCCGCTAGAGGTACAGGAAACACCATATATTTT.

The chain recombines TRBV4-1 with TRBJ2-1, with TRBD2 identical over 7 bases. The J segment lost 14 bases and the V segment lost 3 bases, leaving 7 bases of the junction unmatched. This CDR3 contains 12 residues. Germline V lookup: CDR1 MGHRA, CDR2 YSYEKL. CDR3 coding DNA: TGCGCCAGCAGCCAGATGGGGGGGGTTAAGTTCTTC. Translated: CASSQMGGVKFF.

The CDR3 region is CANQTGTGFGTFF. CDR3 sequence (DNA): TGTGCCAATCAGACCGGGACAGGCTTTGGGACTTTCTTT. The rearrangement uses TRBV5-8 and TRBJ1-1; 8 bases map to TRBD1. With V trimmed by 9 bases and J by 12 bases, 16 bases remained unmatched. The V gene's germline CDR1 is SGHTS and CDR2 YDEGEE. The CDR3 sequence is 13 residues long.

This chain links TRBV7-8 with TRBJ2-5; 9 bases are shared with TRBD2. The germline gives CDR1 SGHVS, CDR2 FQNEAQ. This CDR3 region has 15 residues. V gave up 7 bases and J gave up 7 bases; unmatched junction bases: 13. The CDR3 protein is CASTLAGREGGTQYF. The CDR3 DNA reads TGTGCCAGCACACTAGCGGGTCGCGAGGGGGGGACCCAGTACTTC.

The V call is TRBV5-5, the J call TRBJ2-5, with D hard to call. Trimming pared 3 bases from V and 4 bases from J, leaving 4 bases between. CDR3 length equals 11 residues. Germline lookup yields CDR1 SGHKS and CDR2 YYEKEE (reference sequence). In nucleotides, the CDR3 is TGTGCCAGCAGCTCTTTAGAGACCCAGTACTTC. Its translation: CASSSLETQYF.

The V and J genes are TRBV19 and TRBJ2-2, with TRBD2 matching 9 bases. J lost 3 bases, V lost 7 bases, and 6 bases had no gene match. Germline CDR1 LNHDA, CDR2 SQIVND (reference sequence). CDR3 size: 15 residues. This chain's CDR3 is CASKAGGPDTGELFF. The DNA for the CDR3 is TGTGCCAGTAAGGCGGGAGGGCCCGACACCGGGGAGCTGTTTTTT.

This sequence joins TRBV10-3 and TRBJ1-5; 8 bases align to TRBD1. CDR1 and CDR2 from the germline V gene are ENHRY and SYGVKD. V lost 6 bases to trimming and J lost 3 bases; unmatched junction nucleotides: 7. The CDR3 extends over 15 amino acids. This CDR3 is CAISLGQGTNQPQHF. The CDR3 region has the DNA TGTGCCATCAGCCTCGGACAGGGAACCAATCAGCCCCAGCATTTT.

The CDR3, as DNA: TGTGCCAGCAGGTTACGGACTAGCGGGAGGAACACCGGGGAGCTGTTTTTT. This sequence encodes CASRLRTSGRNTGELFF. The chain uses TRBV2 and TRBJ2-2, with 13 bases aligning to TRBD2. Germline CDR1 reads SNHLY; CDR2 reads FYNNEI. With V trimmed by 6 bases and J by 1 base, 5 bases remained unmatched. The CDR3 has 17 residues.

V usage is TRBV6-5 and J usage is TRBJ1-1; TRBD1 agrees at 8 bases. This CDR3 comprises 14 residues. J lost 0 bases, V lost 6 bases, and 3 bases had no gene match. Germline V lookup: CDR1 MNHEY, CDR2 SVGAGI. The CDR3 sequence is CASRRQGLNTEAFF. The CDR3 nucleotides read TGTGCCAGCAGGCGACAGGGGCTGAACACTGAAGCTTTCTTT.